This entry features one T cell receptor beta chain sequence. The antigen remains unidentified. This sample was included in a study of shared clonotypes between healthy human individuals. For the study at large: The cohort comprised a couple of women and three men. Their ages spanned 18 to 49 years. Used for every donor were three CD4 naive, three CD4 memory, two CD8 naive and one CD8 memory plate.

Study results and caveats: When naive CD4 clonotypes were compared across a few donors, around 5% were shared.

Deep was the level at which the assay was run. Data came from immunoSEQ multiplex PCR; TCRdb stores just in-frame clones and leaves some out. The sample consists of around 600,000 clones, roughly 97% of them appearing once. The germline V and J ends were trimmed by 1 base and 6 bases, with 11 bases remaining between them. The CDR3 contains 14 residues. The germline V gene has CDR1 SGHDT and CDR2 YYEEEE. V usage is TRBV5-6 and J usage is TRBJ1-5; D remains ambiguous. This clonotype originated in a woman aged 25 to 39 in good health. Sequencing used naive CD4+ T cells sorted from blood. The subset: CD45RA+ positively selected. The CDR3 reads CASSLSSRGQPQHF. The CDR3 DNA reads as TGTGCCAGCAGCTTGTCGTCCCGCGGTCAGCCCCAGCATTTT.